The clone carrying this T cell receptor beta chain was seen only a few times. Its antigen remains unknown. One entry per CDR3 protein, called by TCRdb with MiXCR from the reads. The table lists around 34,000 distinct CDR3 sequences, 40% to 65% of them singletons. This record comes from a study of T cell repertoires in cytomegalovirus infection. The overall study: Epitope selection comprised recently identified HLA-C-restricted CMV epitopes and well-studied HLA-B-restricted CMV epitopes. The study's findings and limits: Clonotype analysis showed dominance of the ex vivo response by HLA-C-restricted CMV-specific TCR beta clonotypes.

Trimming at V came to 3 bases and at J to 4 bases, leaving 6 bases not matched to a gene. The CDR3 covers 16 residues. Germline loops: CDR1 SGHTA, CDR2 FQGTGA. The receptor comes from a human donor in good health (CMV status not recorded). Some clones in this sample may be carry-over from other donors' samples. J is TRBJ2-1 and V is TRBV7-3; 10 nucleotides agree with TRBD2. This specimen consisted of CD8+ T cells from cultured PBMCs, obtained from culture after CMV antigen stimulation. The DNA of the CDR3 is TGTGCCAGCAGCTTGTCCGGGACTAGCGTGTACAATGAGCAGTTCTTC. Translating gives CASSLSGTSVYNEQFF.